These T cell receptor beta chains were read from a single sample in a study of T cell responses to AZD1222 COVID-19 vaccine. Repertoires were generated with immunoSEQ multiplex PCR, while TCRdb's copy carries only in-frame clones and drops some. There are around 200,000 clones in the sample; 88% occur only once, and around 7.9% lies in the top ten. Sample: peripheral blood, taken on day 0 of AZD1222 vaccination. The receptors stem from an adult in good health. Each CDR3 is given with its conserved first and last residue. Each record gives: clone size, V gene, D gene, CDR3 length, J gene, CDR3 protein, CDR3 DNA. The D gene is left open where the match is weak. The size of a clone is reported for some rows only, either as once, few or many, or as a class for expanded clones.

>NA|TRBV5-4|TRBD2|15|TRBJ2-1
CASSLLAGDYNEQFF
TGTGCCAGCAGCTTGCTAGCGGGGGATTACAATGAGCAGTTCTTC
>NA|TRBV11-2|NA|13|TRBJ2-7
CASSSGPLNEQYF
TGTGCCAGCAGCTCCGGACCCCTCAACGAGCAGTACTTC
>NA|TRBV30|NA|15|TRBJ2-7
CAWSVGQGMRYEQYF
TGTGCCTGGAGTGTAGGGCAGGGGATGCGCTACGAGCAGTACTTC
>NA|TRBV28|TRBD1|15|TRBJ1-2
CASSFVEGAVYGYTF
TGTGCCAGCAGTTTTGTCGAGGGGGCGGTCTATGGCTACACCTTC
>NA|TRBV6-5|NA|16|TRBJ2-7
CASSYIVGGIGYEQYF
TGTGCCAGCAGTTACATCGTGGGCGGAATAGGCTACGAGCAGTACTTC
>NA|TRBV7-3|TRBD1|14|TRBJ1-2
CASSRSGQGYGYTF
TGTGCCAGCAGCCGCTCGGGACAGGGCTATGGCTACACCTTC
>NA|TRBV28|TRBD1|14|TRBJ1-6
CASIGDRGNSPLHF
TGTGCCAGCATCGGGGACAGGGGGAATTCACCCCTCCACTTT
>NA|TRBV18|NA|13|TRBJ2-7
CASSPGEAYEQYF
TGTGCCAGCTCCCCAGGGGAAGCCTACGAGCAGTACTTC
>once|TRBV20-1|NA|11|TRBJ1-4
CSARVTEKLFF
TGCAGTGCTAGAGTCACGGAAAAACTGTTTTTT
>few|TRBV7-9|NA|11|TRBJ2-7
CASSRTYEQYF
TGTGCCAGCAGCCGAACCTACGAGCAGTACTTC
>NA|TRBV5-6|NA|11|TRBJ1-2
CASSLGSGYTF
TGTGCCAGCAGCTTGGGAAGTGGCTACACCTTC
>NA|TRBV9|TRBD2|15|TRBJ2-3
CASSVAGGPADTQYF
TGTGCCAGCAGCGTAGCGGGGGGGCCTGCAGATACGCAGTATTTT
>NA|TRBV7-9|NA|14|TRBJ2-4
CASSSDLAKNIQYF
TGTGCCAGCAGCTCGGATCTAGCCAAAAACATTCAGTACTTC
>NA|TRBV7-6|TRBD2|18|TRBJ2-5
CASSLGTSGGSGRETQYF
TGTGCCAGCAGCTTAGGGACTAGCGGGGGGTCTGGTCGAGAGACCCAGTACTTC
>NA|TRBV7-6|TRBD1|15|TRBJ1-1
CASSLIQGADTEAFF
TGTGCCAGCAGCTTAATACAGGGGGCGGACACTGAAGCTTTCTTT
>NA|TRBV9|NA|14|TRBJ2-7
CASSAGTLFYEQYF
TGTGCCAGCAGCGCTGGGACCCTCTTCTACGAGCAGTACTTC
>NA|TRBV4-1|NA|11|TRBJ1-1
CASSQEEEAFF
TGCGCCAGCAGCCAAGAAGAGGAGGCTTTCTTT
>NA|TRBV2|NA|15|TRBJ2-7
CASSSTPGAASEQYF
TGTGCCAGCAGTTCAACACCCGGGGCGGCATCCGAGCAGTACTTC
>NA|TRBV5-1|NA|18|TRBJ1-4
CASSLGPLRGPTNEKLFF
TGCGCCAGCAGCTTGGGACCCCTACGAGGGCCAACTAATGAAAAACTGTTTTTT
>NA|TRBV7-2|NA|14|TRBJ2-2
CASSQEGRGGELFF
TGTGCCAGCAGCCAGGAGGGTAGGGGCGGGGAGCTGTTTTTT
>NA|TRBV2|TRBD1|16|TRBJ1-2
CASSERVRGRYYGYTF
TGTGCCAGCAGTGAAAGGGTCAGGGGGCGATACTATGGCTACACCTTC
>NA|TRBV5-1|NA|18|TRBJ1-3
CASSLVTQGMKSGNTIYF
TGCGCCAGCAGCTTGGTAACGCAGGGGATGAAGTCTGGAAACACCATATATTTT
>NA|TRBV2|TRBD2|16|TRBJ2-1
CASSGNSGGTYNEQFF
TGTGCCAGCAGTGGGAATAGCGGGGGAACCTACAATGAGCAGTTCTTC
>NA|TRBV10-3|NA|16|TRBJ2-7
CAISDRAQAKRYEQYF
TGTGCCATCAGTGACCGGGCACAGGCAAAACGCTACGAGCAGTACTTC
>NA|TRBV20-1|NA|15|TRBJ2-4
CSASHLRGWKNIQYF
TGCAGTGCTAGTCACCTCCGGGGGTGGAAAAACATTCAGTACTTC
>once|TRBV10-3|NA|14|TRBJ2-7
CAISERGTDYEQYF
TGTGCCATCAGTGAAAGGGGGACGGACTACGAGCAGTACTTC
>once|TRBV11-2|TRBD2|15|TRBJ2-5
CASSLGTSGQETQYF
TGTGCCAGCAGCCTCGGGACTAGCGGCCAAGAGACCCAGTACTTC
>NA|TRBV6-2/TRBV6-3|NA|11|TRBJ2-7
CASSDSYEQYF
TGTGCCAGCAGTGACAGTTACGAGCAGTACTTC
>NA|TRBV10-3|TRBD2|17|TRBJ2-2
CAISGQLAGDGIGELFF
TGTGCCATCAGTGGGCAACTAGCGGGGGACGGTATCGGGGAGCTGTTTTTT
>once|TRBV19|NA|12|TRBJ1-1
CASSIVNTEAFF
TGTGCCAGTAGTATCGTGAACACTGAAGCTTTCTTT
>NA|TRBV7-3|NA|13|TRBJ1-2
CASSFGLSYGYTF
TGTGCCAGCAGCTTCGGACTCTCCTATGGCTACACCTTC
>NA|TRBV7-2|NA|16|TRBJ1-4
CASSSQGRRTNEKLFF
TGTGCCAGCAGCTCACAGGGAAGAAGAACTAATGAAAAACTGTTTTTT
>NA|TRBV28|NA|14|TRBJ1-2
CASSLDFRRGGYTF
TGTGCCAGCAGTTTAGATTTTCGACGGGGCGGCTACACCTTC
>NA|TRBV11-1|TRBD1|15|TRBJ1-6
CASSPTGGRNSPLHF
TGTGCCAGCAGCCCGACAGGGGGCAGGAATTCACCCCTCCACTTT
>NA|TRBV28|NA|15|TRBJ1-2
CASTLDGTTFGGYTF
TGTGCCAGCACCTTAGACGGGACGACGTTTGGGGGCTACACCTTC
>NA|TRBV11-2|NA|15|TRBJ2-1
CASSAGTDSYNEQFF
TGTGCCAGCAGTGCCGGGACGGACTCCTACAATGAGCAGTTCTTC
>NA|TRBV5-1|NA|15|TRBJ1-1
CASSPGADRNTEAFF
TGCGCCAGCAGCCCTGGGGCTGATAGAAACACTGAAGCTTTCTTT
>NA|TRBV5-8|TRBD2|16|TRBJ2-6
CASSLTGGSGANVLTF
TGTGCCAGCAGCTTGACGGGAGGCTCTGGGGCCAACGTCCTGACTTTC
>NA|TRBV5-1|TRBD1|16|TRBJ1-4
CASSAYRGEVNEKLFF
TGCGCCAGCAGCGCCTACAGGGGCGAAGTTAATGAAAAACTGTTTTTT
>once|TRBV27|TRBD1|15|TRBJ2-2
CASSTGTGYTGELFF
TGTGCCAGCAGCACCGGGACAGGGTATACCGGGGAGCTGTTTTTT
>many|TRBV6-1|TRBD1|16|TRBJ2-7
CASSGKLTGGAYEQYF
TGTGCCAGCAGTGGGAAACTGACAGGGGGGGCCTACGAGCAGTACTTC
>NA|TRBV14|NA|12|TRBJ2-6
CASSQETAVLTF
TGTGCCAGCAGCCAAGAGACCGCCGTCCTGACTTTC
>NA|TRBV6-5|NA|15|TRBJ1-1
CASTVRRSMNTEAFF
TGTGCCAGCACAGTGCGACGGAGCATGAACACTGAAGCTTTCTTT
>NA|TRBV30|NA|13|TRBJ2-6
CASGLAGANVLTF
TGTGCCTCCGGTTTAGCTGGGGCCAACGTCCTGACTTTC
>once|TRBV7-2|NA|16|TRBJ1-4
CASSLLGGATNEKLFF
TGTGCCAGCAGCTTATTGGGCGGAGCAACTAATGAAAAACTGTTTTTT
>NA|TRBV3-1/TRBV3-2|NA|16|TRBJ2-2
CASSQGNNANTGELFF
TGTGCCAGCAGCCAAGGTAACAACGCGAACACCGGGGAGCTGTTTTTT
>NA|TRBV6-6|NA|14|TRBJ1-2
CASSSGPMNYGYTF
TGTGCCAGCAGTTCTGGACCGATGAACTATGGCTACACCTTC
>few|TRBV10-2|TRBD2|15|TRBJ2-1
CASSEPLAGGNEQFF
TGCGCCAGCAGTGAGCCTCTAGCGGGGGGAAATGAGCAGTTCTTC